The 32 T cell receptor beta chains presented below share a single source sample, sequenced in a study of blood T cell repertoires in COVID-19. Here immunoSEQ multiplex PCR was the method, and the copy in TCRdb shows in-frame clones only, minus some. Here the sample spans 250,000 or so clones, about 90% being singletons. Sequenced input: peripheral blood. Receptor source: a woman aged 55-75 years with acute or convalescent COVID-19.

V is TRBV19 and J is TRBJ1-1, with 8 bases aligning to TRBD1. J lost 7 bases, V lost 4 bases, and 11 bases had no gene match. CDR1 and CDR2 (germline): LNHDA, SQIVND (reference sequence). The length of the CDR3 is 15 residues. This CDR3 reads CASSTQTGALYEAFF. In DNA form, the CDR3 reads TGTGCCAGTAGTACCCAGACAGGGGCCCTCTATGAAGCTTTCTTT.

The chain employs TRBV6-5 and TRBJ2-3; 8 nucleotides line up with TRBD1. The CDR3 sequence is 15 residues long. Per germline, CDR1 MNHEY and CDR2 SVGAGI. V dropped 6 bases and J dropped 0; count of bases not matched to a gene: 5. In DNA form, the CDR3 reads TGTGCCAGCAGGCGACAGGGGACTAGCACAGATACGCAGTATTTT. It specifies CASRRQGTSTDTQYF.

This chain uses TRBV18 with TRBJ1-1; 7 bases map to TRBD1. V lost 3 bases to trimming and J lost 6 bases; unmatched junction nucleotides: 1. The CDR3 sequence is 12 residues long. Per germline, CDR1 KGHSH and CDR2 LQKENI. CDR3 residues: CASSPGQPEAFF. CDR3 DNA: TGTGCCAGCTCACCGGGACAGCCTGAAGCTTTCTTT.

The V call is TRBV6-5, the J call TRBJ1-3; TRBD1 aligns across 8 bases. This CDR3 spans 16 amino acids. The J segment lost 0 bases and the V segment lost 4 bases, leaving 5 bases of the junction unmatched. Germline V gives CDR1 MNHEY, CDR2 SVGAGI. The CDR3 DNA follows: TGTGCCAGCAGTTGGACAGGGCAAAACTCTGGAAACACCATATATTTT. The encoded protein is CASSWTGQNSGNTIYF.

The V gene is TRBV20-1, the J gene TRBJ1-5; TRBD1 agrees at 7 bases. Unmatched junction bases numbered 6, after V lost 3 bases and J lost 7 bases. This CDR3 is built from 13 residues. Germline CDR1 reads DFQATT; CDR2 reads SNEGSKA (reference sequence). CDR3 protein: CSASFTGEQPQHF. CDR3 sequence (DNA): TGCAGTGCTAGTTTTACAGGGGAGCAGCCCCAGCATTTT.

This clone has only one observation. V gene TRBV13 combines with J gene TRBJ1-2; the match to TRBD1 covers 7 bases. Germline CDR1 reads PRHDT; CDR2 reads FYEKMQ (reference sequence). The J segment lost 2 bases and the V segment lost 4 bases, leaving 4 bases of the junction unmatched. This CDR3 spans 14 amino acids. CDR3 region: CASSWGTVNYGYTF. CDR3 nucleotides: TGTGCCAGCAGCTGGGGGACAGTCAACTATGGCTACACCTTC.

The rearrangement links TRBV9 to TRBJ2-7; the match to TRBD1 covers 7 bases. V shed 0 bases and J 0 bases; nucleotides not matched to a gene: 9. The CDR3 loop spans 17 amino acids. Germline CDR1 is SGDLS and CDR2 is YYNGEE. CDR3 DNA sequence: TGTGCCAGCAGCGTAGGATTACTTCGGGACAGCTCCTACGAGCAGTACTTC. Encoded protein: CASSVGLLRDSSYEQYF.

The rearrangement uses TRBV30 and TRBJ1-2; D may be TRBD1 (5 bases). The CDR3 runs 15 residues. Germline loops: CDR1 GTSNPN, CDR2 SVGIG (reference sequence). The germline V and J ends were trimmed by 0 bases and 3 bases, with 14 bases remaining between them. CDR3 in amino acids: CAWSVQGARDYGYTF. CDR3 bases: TGTGCCTGGAGTGTACAAGGGGCCAGGGACTATGGCTACACCTTC.

The chain recombines TRBV9 with TRBJ2-7, with D perhaps TRBD1 (5 bases). CDR3 length: 15 amino acids. With 0 bases removed from V and 3 bases from J, the gap between germline ends came to 13 bases. The germline CDR1 and CDR2 sequences are SGDLS and YYNGEE. The DNA for the CDR3 is TGTGCCAGCAGCGTAGCTTGGCAGGGTAGCTACGAGCAGTACTTC. It is translated as CASSVAWQGSYEQYF.

As regards this clone: Different DNA sequences within this sample yield the same CDR3. The CDR3 DNA is TGCAGTGCTAGCGGGGATACGCAGTATTTT. Protein product: CSASGDTQYF. The V and J genes are TRBV20-1 and TRBJ2-3; D ambiguous. Trimming left V 3 bases short and J 6 bases short, with 4 bases between. The CDR3 sequence is 10 residues long. Germline lookup yields CDR1 DFQATT and CDR2 SNEGSKA (reference sequence).

V usage is TRBV28 and J usage is TRBJ1-5, with TRBD1 as a possible D gene (5 bases). With 5 bases removed from V and 5 bases from J, the gap between germline ends came to 13 bases. CDR1 is MDHEN and CDR2 is SYDVKM in the germline V gene. The CDR3 is 14 residues long. The CDR3 DNA follows: TGTGCCAGCAGTCCGAGGACAACCTATCAGCCCCAGCATTTT. Amino acid sequence: CASSPRTTYQPQHF. The complete variable domain, with remaining parts taken from reference TRBV28 and TRBJ1-5, reads DVKVTQSSRYLVKRTGEKVFLECVQDMDHENMFWYRQDPGLGLRLIYFSYDVKMKEKGDIPEGYSVSREKKERFSLILESASTNQTSMYLCASSPRTTYQPQHFGDGTRLSIL.

The chain recombines TRBV3-1 (or the pseudogene TRBV3-2) with TRBJ1-1; D is possibly TRBD1 (5 bases). V lost 4 bases, J lost 0 bases, and 9 bases lay in between. CDR1 is LGHDT, CDR2 YNNKEL, per germline (reference sequence). The CDR3 runs 14 residues. The CDR3: CASSRRAVNTEAFF. CDR3 coding DNA: TGTGCCAGCAGCCGCAGGGCGGTGAACACTGAAGCTTTCTTT.

The chain has TRBV9 and TRBJ1-1; D not certain. V was pared by 1 base and J by 1 base, with 8 bases between. Germline V CDR1 and CDR2: SGDLS, YYNGEE. The CDR3 is made up of 14 amino acids. The CDR3 sequence is CASSVSGRNTEAFF. The CDR3 nucleotides read TGTGCCAGCAGCGTATCGGGGAGGAACACTGAAGCTTTCTTT.

V usage is TRBV13 and J usage is TRBJ1-4, with D perhaps TRBD1 (6 bases). The CDR3 has 13 amino acids. Trimming shortened V by 10 bases and J by 4 bases, and 13 bases separated the two germline ends. Germline CDR1 PRHDT, CDR2 FYEKMQ (reference sequence). The CDR3 sequence is CATRTANNEKLFF. As DNA, the CDR3 is TGTGCCACCCGGACAGCTAATAATGAAAAACTGTTTTTT. The full variable domain, in which reference TRBV13 and TRBJ1-4 provide the parts outside the CDR3, is AAGVIQSPRHLIKEKRETATLKCYPIPRHDTVYWYQQGPGQDPQFLISFYEKMQSDKGSIPDRFSAQQFSDYHSELNMSSLELGDSALYFCATRTANNEKLFFGSGTQLSVL.

This sequence joins TRBV9 and TRBJ2-2; D call uncertain. Germline lookup yields CDR1 SGDLS and CDR2 YYNGEE. V dropped 2 bases and J dropped 4 bases, with 6 bases sitting between them. CDR3 length: 13 residues. The CDR3 is CASSVIFTGELFF. CDR3 in DNA: TGTGCCAGCAGCGTTATATTCACCGGGGAGCTGTTTTTT. The full variable domain, rest sourced from reference TRBV9 and TRBJ2-2, is DSGVTQTPKHLITATGQRVTLRCSPRSGDLSVYWYQQSLDQGLQFLIQYYNGEERAKGNILERFSAQQFPDLHSELNLSSLELGDSALYFCASSVIFTGELFFGEGSRLTVL.

The chain joins TRBV11-2 to TRBJ1-2; TRBD1 aligns across 7 bases. The CDR3 is 13 residues long. CDR1 is SGHAT and CDR2 is FQNNGV in the germline V gene. The ends lost 3 bases at V and 5 bases at J; junction bases unmatched: 3. The CDR3 here is CASSFGRGYGYTF. For the CDR3, the DNA is TGTGCCAGCAGCTTTGGCAGGGGGTATGGCTACACCTTC.

V gene TRBV9 combines with J gene TRBJ2-5; 8 bases map to TRBD2. The junction had 17 bases not matched to a gene; V was cut back by 3 bases and J by 4 bases. This CDR3 is 18 amino acids long. Germline CDR1 reads SGDLS; CDR2 reads YYNGEE. CDR3 sequence reads: CASSGRGGLAGRGETQYF. CDR3 nucleotide sequence: TGTGCCAGCAGCGGACGTGGAGGGCTAGCGGGTCGGGGAGAGACCCAGTACTTC.

V usage is TRBV4-1 and J usage is TRBJ2-7, with no clear D. The CDR3 sequence is 16 residues long. V was trimmed by 1 base and J by 4 bases, leaving 17 bases between them. Germline assignment: CDR1 MGHRA and CDR2 YSYEKL. CDR3 sequence (DNA): TGCGCCAGCAGCCAAGTCGTGACTGGCTCGCGGTACGAGCAGTACTTC. The encoded protein is CASSQVVTGSRYEQYF.

The J gene is TRBJ1-5, the V gene TRBV5-6, with 9 bases fitting TRBD1. Germline values: CDR1 SGHDT, CDR2 YYEEEE. The CDR3 is made up of 13 amino acids. V dropped 4 bases and J dropped 7; count of bases not matched to a gene: 3. DNA of the CDR3: TGTGCCAGCAGCAGGGACAGGGACCAGCCCCAGCATTTT. Translation: CASSRDRDQPQHF.

The chain is built from TRBV29-1 and TRBJ1-1; possible D gene TRBD1, 5 bases. Trimming left V 4 bases short and J 1 base short, with 13 bases between. This CDR3 is 14 amino acids long. CDR1 is SQVTM and CDR2 is ANQGSEA in the germline V gene. The CDR3 spells CSVGGVGGNTEAFF. Written as DNA, the CDR3 is TGCAGCGTTGGCGGGGTTGGGGGGAACACTGAAGCTTTCTTT.

The chain uses TRBV7-8 and TRBJ2-2, with unresolved D. Trimming removed 5 bases from V and 5 bases from J, with 12 bases in between. The CDR3 length is 14 residues. Germline V gene sequence: CDR1 SGHVS, CDR2 FQNEAQ. CDR3 in amino acids: CASSPVGRTGELFF. The DNA of the CDR3 is TGTGCCAGCAGCCCCGTGGGCCGGACCGGGGAGCTGTTTTTT.

This rearrangement joins TRBV5-4 to TRBJ1-2; TRBD1 matches 9 bases. After removal of 3 bases from V and 3 bases from J, the junction contained 6 bases not matched to a gene. Germline CDR1 reads SGHNT; CDR2 reads YYREEE (reference sequence). The CDR3 extends over 15 amino acids. This CDR3 is CASSSSGTGYYGYTF. CDR3 sequence (DNA): TGTGCCAGCAGCTCGTCCGGGACAGGGTACTATGGCTACACCTTC. Full variable domain (rest looked up from reference TRBV5-4 and TRBJ1-2): ETGVTQSPTHLIKTRGQQVTLRCSSQSGHNTVSWYQQALGQGPQFIFQYYREEENGRGNFPPRFSGLQFPNYSSELNVNALELDDSALYLCASSSSGTGYYGYTFGSGTRLTVV.

The chain carries TRBV12-5 and TRBJ2-1, with TRBD1 matching over 11 bases. Per the germline V gene, CDR1 is LGHNT and CDR2 is FRNRAP. The CDR3 length is 15 residues. Trimming took 3 bases from V and 6 from J; bases not matched to a gene: 4. This chain's CDR3 is CASGFMDRGPNEQFF. For the CDR3, the DNA is TGTGCTAGTGGTTTTATGGACAGGGGGCCCAATGAGCAGTTCTTC.

The chain combines TRBV6-5 with TRBJ1-5; 7 bases align to TRBD1. Germline lookup yields CDR1 MNHEY and CDR2 SVGAGI. The CDR3 contains 14 residues. With V trimmed by 6 bases and J by 7 bases, 9 bases remained unmatched. This chain's CDR3 is CASRGEGGGQPQHF. The CDR3 DNA follows: TGTGCCAGCAGGGGAGAAGGGGGCGGGCAGCCCCAGCATTTT.

This chain joins TRBV7-8 and TRBJ2-7; TRBD1 matches at 7 bases. The V segment lost 5 bases and the J segment 3 bases; nucleotides outside the gene matches: 10. CDR3 length: 15 amino acids. Looked up from germline, CDR1 is SGHVS and CDR2 is FQNEAQ. The CDR3 DNA reads as TGTGCCAGCAGCCTCTCGACGGGACAGAGCTACGAGCAGTACTTC. It yields the protein CASSLSTGQSYEQYF.

The genes are TRBV9 and TRBJ2-1; 10 bases fit TRBD2. Trimming removed 4 bases from V and 6 bases from J; junction bases left unmatched: 10. CDR1 and CDR2 from the germline V gene are SGDLS and YYNGEE. The CDR3 is 16 residues long. The CDR3 is CASSSPGTSVGNEQFF. The CDR3 nucleotides read TGTGCCAGCAGCTCTCCCGGGACTAGCGTTGGCAATGAGCAGTTCTTC.

This chain connects TRBV25-1 to TRBJ1-3, with D maybe TRBD1 (6 bases). V was shortened by 7 bases and J by 1 base, with 14 bases between the two germline ends. The CDR3 covers 15 residues. Per the germline V gene, CDR1 is MGHDK and CDR2 is SYGVNS. CDR3 in amino acids: CASTTGIGSGNTIYF. CDR3 in DNA: TGTGCCAGCACCACAGGGATAGGGTCTGGAAACACCATATATTTT.

This clone is a singleton in its sample. The gene calls are TRBV18 and TRBJ2-4; D remains unclear. The ends were cut back, 5 bases at V and 0 bases at J, with 11 bases in the middle. The CDR3 runs to 15 residues. Germline CDR1 reads KGHSH; CDR2 reads LQKENI. The CDR3 reads CASSDSAEAKNIQYF. For the CDR3, the DNA is TGTGCCAGCTCAGATTCCGCAGAAGCCAAAAACATTCAGTACTTC. The whole variable domain, filled in from reference TRBV18 and TRBJ2-4, reads NAGVMQNPRHLVRRRGQEARLRCSPMKGHSHVYWYRQLPEEGLKFMVYLQKENIIDESGMPKERFSAEFPKEGPSILRIQQVVRGDSAAYFCASSDSAEAKNIQYFGAGTRLSVL.

The rearrangement joins TRBV11-3 to TRBJ1-1; TRBD1 matches at 7 bases. CDR1 is SGHNT and CDR2 is YENEEA in the germline V gene. V shed 5 bases and J 3 bases; nucleotides not matched to a gene: 3. The CDR3 loop spans 13 amino acids. CDR3 nucleotides: TGTGCCAGCAGCCTCACAGGGGACACTGAAGCTTTCTTT. Amino acids: CASSLTGDTEAFF.

The chain carries TRBV7-8 and TRBJ2-2, with D perhaps TRBD2 (5 bases). Trimming left V 1 base short and J 4 bases short, with 10 bases between. This CDR3 is built from 15 residues. Germline V gene data show CDR1 as SGHVS and CDR2 as FQNEAQ. CDR3 in amino acids: CASSLDGTSTGELFF. CDR3 DNA sequence: TGTGCCAGCAGCTTAGACGGAACTAGCACCGGGGAGCTGTTTTTT.

The chain combines TRBV2 with TRBJ2-1; D might be TRBD1 (6 bases). V dropped 7 bases and J dropped 0 bases, with 13 bases sitting between them. This CDR3 contains 15 residues. CDR1 and CDR2 (germline): SNHLY, FYNNEI. The CDR3 region has the DNA TGTGCCAGCACCGAAGACAGGAGCTCCTACAATGAGCAGTTCTTC. Its translation: CASTEDRSSYNEQFF.

The V and J genes are TRBV7-9 and TRBJ2-1; 15 bases are a match to TRBD2. Germline V gene sequence: CDR1 SEHNR, CDR2 FQNEAQ (reference sequence). The CDR3 covers 14 residues. Trimming removed 5 bases from V and 15 bases from J; junction bases left unmatched: 8. The CDR3 is CASSTTGTSGGRFF. The DNA of the CDR3 is TGTGCCAGCAGCACGACCGGGACTAGCGGGGGGAGGTTCTTC.